These T cell receptor beta chains were read from a single sample in a study of early T cells in non-severe SARS-CoV-2 infection. MiXCR, run by TCRdb on the 5' RACE reads, gives a single entry per CDR3 protein. The profile covers about 60,000 distinct CDR3 sequences, with 9.5% to 15% appearing a single time and under 4% taken by the ten largest. Sequencing was done on a sample of whole blood. Receptors were obtained from an adult who was a healthcare worker with PCR-confirmed SARS-CoV-2 infection or an uninfected control (not recorded which). CDR3s leave out the opening cysteine and the closing phenylalanine or tryptophan. Fields, in order: V gene, CDR3 length, J gene, clone size, CDR3 protein. A clone size is listed for some rows: how often the clone was seen (once, few, many), or a class if it is expanded.

v_call: TRBV9; cdr3_length: 12; j_call: TRBJ2-7; clone_size: many; cdr3_aa: ASSVGGSTYEQY
v_call: TRBV20-1; cdr3_length: 13; j_call: TRBJ2-3; clone_size: few; cdr3_aa: SARPLVDRTDTQY
v_call: TRBV7-2; cdr3_length: 14; j_call: TRBJ2-5; clone_size: few; cdr3_aa: ASSPGTTRAQETQY
v_call: TRBV4-1; cdr3_length: 13; j_call: TRBJ2-1; clone_size: .; cdr3_aa: ASSQLTGGNNEQF
v_call: TRBV29-1; cdr3_length: 11; j_call: TRBJ2-6; clone_size: many; cdr3_aa: SSYSSGANVLT
v_call: TRBV7-8; cdr3_length: 11; j_call: TRBJ2-7; clone_size: .; cdr3_aa: ASSTQRVGEQY
v_call: TRBV29-1; cdr3_length: 10; j_call: TRBJ1-1; clone_size: .; cdr3_aa: SAGSDWTEAF
v_call: TRBV9; cdr3_length: 12; j_call: TRBJ2-2; clone_size: many; cdr3_aa: ASSLDLRSGELF
v_call: TRBV11-1; cdr3_length: 9; j_call: TRBJ2-1; clone_size: few; cdr3_aa: ASSAYNEQF
v_call: TRBV2; cdr3_length: 12; j_call: TRBJ1-6; clone_size: many; cdr3_aa: ASAPSRSNSPLH